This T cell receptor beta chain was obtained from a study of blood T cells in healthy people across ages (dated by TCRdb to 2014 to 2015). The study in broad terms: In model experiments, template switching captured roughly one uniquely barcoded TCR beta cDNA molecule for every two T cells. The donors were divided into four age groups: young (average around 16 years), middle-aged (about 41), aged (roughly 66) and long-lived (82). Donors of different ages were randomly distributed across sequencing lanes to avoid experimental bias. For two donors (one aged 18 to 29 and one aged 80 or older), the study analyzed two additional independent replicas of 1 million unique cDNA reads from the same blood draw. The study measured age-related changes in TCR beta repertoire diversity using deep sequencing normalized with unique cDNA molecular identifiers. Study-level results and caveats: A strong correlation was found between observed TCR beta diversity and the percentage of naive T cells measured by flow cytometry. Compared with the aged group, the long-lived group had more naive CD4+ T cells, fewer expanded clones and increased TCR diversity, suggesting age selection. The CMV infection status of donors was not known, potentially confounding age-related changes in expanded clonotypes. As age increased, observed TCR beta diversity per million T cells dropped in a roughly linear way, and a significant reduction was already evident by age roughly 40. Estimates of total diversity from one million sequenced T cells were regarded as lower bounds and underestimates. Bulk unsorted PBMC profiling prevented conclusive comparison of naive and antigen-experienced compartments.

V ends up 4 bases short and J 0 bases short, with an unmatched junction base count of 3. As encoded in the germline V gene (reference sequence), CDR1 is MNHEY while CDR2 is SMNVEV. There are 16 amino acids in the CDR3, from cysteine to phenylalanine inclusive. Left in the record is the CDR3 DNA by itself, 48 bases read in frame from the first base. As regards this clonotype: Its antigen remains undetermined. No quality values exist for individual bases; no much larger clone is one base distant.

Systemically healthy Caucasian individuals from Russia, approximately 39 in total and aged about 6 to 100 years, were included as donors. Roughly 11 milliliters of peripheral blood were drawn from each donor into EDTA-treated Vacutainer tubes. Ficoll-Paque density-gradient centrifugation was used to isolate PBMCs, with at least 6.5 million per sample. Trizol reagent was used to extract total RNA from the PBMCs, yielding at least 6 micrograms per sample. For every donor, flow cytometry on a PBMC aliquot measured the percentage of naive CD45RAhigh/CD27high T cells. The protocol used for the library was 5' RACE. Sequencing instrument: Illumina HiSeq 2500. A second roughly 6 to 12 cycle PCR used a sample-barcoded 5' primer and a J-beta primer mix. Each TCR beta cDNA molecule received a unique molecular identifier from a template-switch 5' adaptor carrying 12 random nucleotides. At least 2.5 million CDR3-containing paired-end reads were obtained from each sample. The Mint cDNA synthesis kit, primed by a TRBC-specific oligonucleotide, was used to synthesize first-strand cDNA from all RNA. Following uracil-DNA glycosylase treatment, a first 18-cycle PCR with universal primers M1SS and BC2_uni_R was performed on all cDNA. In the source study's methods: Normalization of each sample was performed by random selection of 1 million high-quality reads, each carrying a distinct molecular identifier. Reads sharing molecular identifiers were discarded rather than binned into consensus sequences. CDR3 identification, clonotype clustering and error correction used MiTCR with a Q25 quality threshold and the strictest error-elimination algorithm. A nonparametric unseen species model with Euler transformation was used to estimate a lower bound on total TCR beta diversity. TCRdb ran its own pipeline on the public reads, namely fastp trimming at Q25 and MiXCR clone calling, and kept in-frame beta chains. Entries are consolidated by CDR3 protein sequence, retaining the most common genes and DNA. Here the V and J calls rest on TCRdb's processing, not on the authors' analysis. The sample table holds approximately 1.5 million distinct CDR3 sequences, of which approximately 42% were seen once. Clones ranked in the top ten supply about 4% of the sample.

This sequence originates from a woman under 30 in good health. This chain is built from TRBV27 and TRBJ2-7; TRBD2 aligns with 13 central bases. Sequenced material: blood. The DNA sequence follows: TGTGCCAGCAGTTGGGGACTAGCGGGGTCCTCCTACGAGCAGTACTTC. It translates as CASSWGLAGSSYEQYF.